Reported below is one T cell receptor (beta chain). Its matching antigen is unknown. This record comes from a study of cytomegalovirus exposure and HLA in healthy donors. The PCR used 60 Vbeta and 13 Jbeta primers. Data came from immunoSEQ multiplex PCR; TCRdb stores just in-frame clones and leaves some out. The sample records some 200,000 clones, approximately 81% being singletons. Study results and limitations: Later, an analysis showed that TCR beta chains associated with HLA were more clonally expanded than others that were equally common. Reported findings show TCR beta sequences accurately forecast HLA-A and HLA-B alleles in most subjects. In terms of immune exposure information, only CMV serostatus was available.

The V segment lost 3 bases and the J segment 14 bases; nucleotides outside the gene matches: 9. Per germline, CDR1 GTSNPN and CDR2 SVGIG (reference sequence). The CDR3 extends over 12 amino acids. The receptor was isolated from a woman between 45 and 65 years old in good health and CMV-seronegative. The sequenced sample was PBMCs. The chain recombines TRBV30 with TRBJ2-3, with 9 nucleotides matching TRBD1. The CDR3 coding sequence is TGTGCCTGGAGCGGGGGACAGGGACAAGGGTATTTT. Translated, it gives CAWSGGQGQGYF.